Described below is a single TCR beta chain sequence and its context. This clonotype was picked up a small number of times. Its binding antigen is unknown. Base-call qualities are not available, and no considerably larger clone is one nucleotide away. The data belong to a study of blood T cells in healthy people across ages (dated by TCRdb to 2015 to 2017). In terms of the full investigation: In model experiments, template switching captured about one uniquely barcoded TCR beta cDNA molecule for every two T cells. Using deep sequencing normalized with unique cDNA molecular identifiers, the study measured how TCR beta repertoire diversity changes with age. For two donors (one aged 18 to 30 and one aged 80 or older), the study analyzed two additional independent replicas of 1 million unique cDNA reads from the same blood draw. Donors of different ages were randomly distributed across sequencing lanes to avoid experimental bias. The donors were divided into four age groups: young (average around 15 years), middle-aged (approximately 39), aged (about 62) and long-lived (more than 75).

The library came from 5' RACE. Sequencing took place on an Illumina HiSeq 2500. A second PCR of about 6 to 11 cycles was performed with a sample-barcoded 5' primer and a J-beta primer mix. A template-switch 5' adaptor carrying 12 random nucleotides introduced a unique molecular identifier onto each TCR beta cDNA molecule. At least 2.5 million CDR3-containing paired-end reads were obtained from each sample. The Mint cDNA synthesis kit, primed by a TRBC-specific oligonucleotide, was used to synthesize first-strand cDNA from all RNA. Following uracil-DNA glycosylase treatment, a first 18-cycle PCR with universal primers M1SS and BC2_uni_R was performed on all cDNA. On the authors' methods: Normalization of each sample was performed by random selection of 1 million high-quality reads, each carrying a distinct molecular identifier. Reads sharing molecular identifiers were discarded rather than binned into consensus sequences. CDR3 identification, clonotype clustering and error correction used MiTCR with a Q25 quality threshold and the strictest error-elimination algorithm. A nonparametric unseen species model using Euler transformation provided a lower-bound estimate of total TCR beta diversity. In-frame beta chains were kept once TCRdb had trimmed the public reads at Q25 with fastp and called clones with MiXCR. Each CDR3 protein gets just one entry, which takes the most common genes and DNA from the rows behind it. The V and J calls come from TCRdb's annotation, not from the publication. This sample lists 950,000 to 1,200,000 distinct CDR3 sequences; roughly two fifths were detected once. Of the sample, roughly 14% falls within the top ten clones.

The germline V gene (reference sequence) supplies CDR1 DFQATT and CDR2 SNEGSKA. The CDR3 holds 14 amino acids from the cysteine to the phenylalanine. Kept here is only the CDR3 DNA, which spans 42 bases and is read in frame from base 1. The junction shows trimming of 4 bases on V and 6 bases on J, plus 17 bases between the germline ends. What the work shows at the level of the full study, not this receptor alone: Donor CMV infection status was unknown, potentially confounding age-related changes in expanded clonotypes. As age increased, observed TCR beta diversity per million T cells dropped in a roughly linear way, and a significant reduction was already evident by age about 40. A strong correlation was found between observed TCR beta diversity and the percentage of naive T cells measured by flow cytometry. Compared with the aged group, the long-lived group had more naive CD4+ T cells, fewer expanded clones and increased TCR diversity, suggesting age selection. Bulk unsorted PBMC profiling prevented conclusive comparison of naive and antigen-experienced compartments. Estimates of total diversity based on one million sequenced T cells were considered lower bounds and underestimates.

The 35 to 40 donors, aged 6 to 90 years, were systemically healthy Caucasian individuals from Russia. Each donor gave ten milliliters of peripheral blood, drawn into EDTA-treated Vacutainer tubes. Ficoll-Paque density-gradient centrifugation was used to isolate PBMCs, with at least 7 million per sample. Total RNA was extracted from PBMCs with Trizol reagent, with at least 5 micrograms obtained per sample. For every donor, an aliquot of PBMCs went through flow cytometry to measure the percentages of naive CD45RAhigh/CD27high T cells. This TCR was recovered from a young man in good health. Sequences were obtained from blood. The rearrangement combines TRBV20-1 with TRBJ2-3; TRBD2 might be the D gene, on 6 matching bases. The CDR3 region: CSATPGLRGDTQYF. The DNA sequence follows: TGCAGTGCTACTCCGGGACTCCGGGGTGATACGCAGTATTTT.